This TCR beta chain emerged from a study of a mutant IDH1 vaccine in newly diagnosed glioma (dated by TCRdb to the early 2020s). Background on the whole study: Patients were given eight vaccinations, in weeks 1, 3, 5, 7, 11, 15, 19 and 23, which matched visits V03 through V10. In the chemotherapy-containing groups, vaccination started alongside temozolomide cycles, whereas in patients who had radiotherapy alone it started 4-6 weeks after radiotherapy. Of the 30 to 35 patients who were treated, 62.5% were male and around 38% were female, and the mean age was around 43 years. Prior to enrollment, standard therapy consisting of radiotherapy alone, temozolomide alone, or radiochemotherapy with temozolomide had been administered to patients, with the combination being received by most patients. Peripheral blood samples were drawn at six visits, namely V03 (baseline), V05, V07, V10, V12 and V13. Longitudinal TCRB deep sequencing was done for 25 to 30 treated patients, wherever samples were available for exploratory analyses. What the authors observed across the whole study: Immune responses induced by the vaccine were seen in 90% to 95% of patients across multiple MHC alleles. Pseudoprogression seemed to be unrelated to changes in the top peripheral T cell clonotypes found by TCRB sequencing. Selection of PBMC samples for TCRB deep sequencing was based on availability. The authors stated that sample limitations prevented analyses of patient blood samples from being reproduced.

Details on this clone: Its specific antigen is unknown. Within one base of it there is no much larger clone, and no base qualities were kept.

The CDR3 sequence holds 15 residues, the cysteine and phenylalanine included. The kept DNA is CDR3 alone, 45 bases in frame from the first base. V loses 3 bases of germline sequence and J loses 3 bases, and the interval between the two ends is 16 bases. Via the germline V gene, CDR1 is SGHRS and CDR2 YFSETQ. The time point label, read with the paper, signifies: week 5, during vaccination. Every vaccine dose consisted of 300 ug of a 20-mer mutant IDH1 peptide in Montanide, administered subcutaneously together with topical imiquimod. All donors had newly diagnosed IDH1-mutant astrocytomas of WHO grade 3 or 4 that showed loss of nuclear ATRX. The samples were drawn from NOA16, a multicentre, single-arm, open-label phase I trial in Germany that tested a mutant IDH1 peptide vaccine in humans for the first time. Genomic DNA for TCRB sequencing was extracted from EDTA blood using the DNeasy Blood and Tissue Kit.

Library prep was done by the immunoSEQ multiplex PCR assay. Following the manufacturer's protocol, the hsTCRB Kit was used to amplify rearranged TCR beta chain sequences. An Illumina MiSeq was used to sequence the TCRB libraries. The study's own analysis went as follows. The proprietary platform of the kit vendor was used for demultiplexing, trimming and gene mapping. The table comes from immuneACCESS by way of TCRdb, which keeps in-frame sequences with V and J called. Part of the clones is missing from these tables; in studies checked, under half for an unresolved V gene and the rest for unknown reasons. The V and J calls and the clone size are those of that table, but D and trimming were determined from the DNA. The sample records about 51,000 clones, around four fifths of which are singletons. The top ten hold about 5.2% of the sample.

The chain joins TRBV5-1 to TRBJ2-7, with TRBD2 tentatively as D gene (7 bases match). The sequencing here drew on PBMCs, taken from a glioma patient whose treatment included an IDH1 peptide vaccine. The TCR originated in a man aged 50 to 60 with glioma. The CDR3 reads as follows: CASSWGGTQNYEQYF. The nucleotide sequence is TGCGCCAGCAGCTGGGGGGGGACACAAAACTACGAGCAGTACTTC. The CDR3, completed at both ends by the reference TRBV5-1 and TRBJ2-7 genes, gives the full variable domain KAGVTQTPRYLIKTRGQQVTLSCSPISGHRSVSWYQQTPGQGLQFLFEYFSETQRNKGNFPGRFSGRQFSNSRSEMNVSTLELGDSALYLCASSWGGTQNYEQYFGPGTRLTVT.